The 32 T cell receptor beta chains presented below share a single source sample, sequenced in a study of Ad26.COV2.S vaccination and SARS-CoV-2 variants. The sample's treatment: roughly 20 received Ad26.COV2.S at low or high dose, single or two shots; 5 received placebo; per-sample allocation not given. All samples were drawn on day 63, counting from the first vaccine or placebo injection. Clones were sequenced by immunoSEQ multiplex PCR, and TCRdb holds only the in-frame ones, with some missing. The sample records 250,000 or so clones, around nine tenths being singletons. Sample: peripheral blood, taken in a trial of Ad26.COV2.S vaccine versus placebo. The origin of the receptors is a person aged 18 to 59 who received the Ad26.COV2.S COVID-19 vaccine or a placebo.

The gene calls are TRBV7-9 and TRBJ2-5, with a weak D call TRBD1 (5 bases). The CDR3 covers 15 residues. V was cut by 1 base and J by 1 base, with 10 bases left in between. From germline, CDR1 is SEHNR and CDR2 FQNEAQ (reference sequence). The CDR3 sequence: CASSLGRRGQETQYF. CDR3 DNA sequence: TGTGCCAGCAGCTTAGGACGAAGGGGCCAAGAGACCCAGTACTTC. The entire variable domain, with the rest obtained from reference TRBV7-9 and TRBJ2-5, is as follows: DTGVSQNPRHKITKRGQNVTFRCDPISEHNRLYWYRQTLGQGPEFLTYFQNEAQLEKSRLLSDRFSAERPKGSFSTLEIQRTEQGDSAMYLCASSLGRRGQETQYFGPGTRLLVL.

The rearrangement joins TRBV6-6 to TRBJ2-7; D remains unclear. CDR3 length: 14 amino acids. CDR1 is MNHNY and CDR2 is SVGAGI in the germline V gene (reference sequence). V shed 2 bases and J shed 4 bases, with 12 bases lying between them. The CDR3 sequence: CASSYEPTFYEQYF. The CDR3 DNA is TGTGCCAGCAGTTACGAGCCGACGTTTTACGAGCAGTACTTC.

The V and J genes are TRBV6-2 or TRBV6-3 and TRBJ1-1; 7 bases line up with TRBD1. V was clipped by 4 bases and J by 1 base; unmatched bases: 6. Germline V gives CDR1 MNHEY, CDR2 SVGEGT. This CDR3 is built from 15 residues. This CDR3 is CASSSYRGGNTEAFF. The CDR3 DNA is TGTGCCAGCAGTTCCTACAGGGGTGGGAACACTGAAGCTTTCTTT.

V is TRBV5-1 and J is TRBJ2-5, with D unclear. The CDR3 contains 14 residues. Germline V CDR1 and CDR2: SGHRS, YFSETQ. Trimming took 2 bases from V and 3 from J, leaving 11 bases between them. CDR3: CASSFRARKETQYF. The DNA for the CDR3 is TGCGCCAGCAGCTTCCGGGCCAGGAAAGAGACCCAGTACTTC.

The rearrangement joins TRBV5-5 to TRBJ2-5, with D possibly matching TRBD2 (6 bases). The CDR3 has 13 residues. CDR1 and CDR2 from the germline V gene are SGHKS and YYEKEE (reference sequence). Deletions cut 2 bases from V and 5 bases from J, with 10 bases between. The CDR3 nucleotides read TGTGCCAGCAGCTTACCAGGGAGGGAGACCCAGTACTTC. This encodes CASSLPGRETQYF.

The CDR3 spells CASRAGESSYNEQFF. The DNA for the CDR3 is TGTGCCAGCAGGGCAGGGGAAAGCTCCTACAATGAGCAGTTCTTC. The genes are TRBV6-5 and TRBJ2-1; possibly TRBD1 for D (6 bases). CDR1 and CDR2 (germline): MNHEY, SVGAGI. V was trimmed by 6 bases and J by 0 bases, leaving 12 bases between them. This CDR3 has 15 residues.

The chain couples TRBV21-1 to TRBJ2-2; TRBD2 reflects the table's D call only, with no check against the DNA. TRBV21-1 is a recognized pseudogene. This CDR3 has 15 amino acids. CDR3 sequence (DNA): TGTGCTAGCGATGGACTAGCGACGAACACCGGGGAGCTGTTTTTT. It encodes CASDGLATNTGELFF.

This clone was picked up a small number of times. The genes are TRBV7-8 and TRBJ1-5; no reliable D call. CDR1 SGHVS and CDR2 FQNEAQ come from the germline V gene. The V end lost 5 bases, the J end lost 9 bases, and 17 bases lay between the germline ends. The CDR3 runs to 14 residues. In nucleotides, the CDR3 is TGTGCCAGCAGCGTTCTCGCCCCCTCGTCGCCCCAGCATTTT. Amino acids: CASSVLAPSSPQHF.

This clone turned up a few times. V gene TRBV19 combines with J gene TRBJ2-2; D is unresolved. Looked up from germline, CDR1 is LNHDA and CDR2 is SQIVND (reference sequence). The V end lost 4 bases, the J end lost 3 bases, and 3 bases lay between the germline ends. The CDR3 loop spans 12 amino acids. The CDR3 region is CASSRDTGELFF. CDR3 DNA sequence: TGTGCCAGTAGTAGGGACACCGGGGAGCTGTTTTTT.

The genes are TRBV7-8 and TRBJ1-5, with unresolved D. Trimming took 5 bases from V and 5 from J, leaving 7 bases between them. This CDR3 has 12 residues. CDR1 is SGHVS, CDR2 FQNEAQ, per germline. DNA of the CDR3: TGTGCCAGCAGCAGCCTTTATCAGCCCCAGCATTTT. It encodes CASSSLYQPQHF.

This chain joins TRBV7-2 and TRBJ2-1, with TRBD2 as a possible D gene (5 bases). Germline V lookup: CDR1 SGHTA, CDR2 FQGNSA. V was pared by 6 bases and J by 0 bases, with 15 bases between. CDR3 size: 16 residues. The CDR3 loop reads CASRPTASGSYNEQFF. CDR3 DNA sequence: TGTGCCAGCAGACCGACGGCCAGCGGCTCCTACAATGAGCAGTTCTTC.

The V gene is TRBV5-5, the J gene TRBJ2-7, with D unresolved. This CDR3 is 14 amino acids long. The V gene's germline CDR1 is SGHKS and CDR2 YYEKEE (reference sequence). The ends were cut back, 0 bases at V and 3 bases at J, with 10 bases in the middle. This CDR3 is CASSLGFLNYEQYV. CDR3 coding DNA: TGTGCCAGCAGCTTGGGTTTTCTAAACTACGAGCAGTACGTC.

The chain recombines TRBV7-9 with TRBJ2-5; D perhaps matches TRBD1 (5 bases). The CDR3 extends over 16 amino acids. Between the trimmed V and J ends, which lost 2 bases and 4 bases, there was a span of 17 bases. Germline values: CDR1 SEHNR, CDR2 FQNEAQ (reference sequence). In DNA, the CDR3 is TGTGCCAGCAGCTTAAGTTCCTCAGGGCCCCCAGAGACCCAGTACTTC. Its protein is CASSLSSSGPPETQYF.

The rearrangement links TRBV11-3 to TRBJ2-7; D is perhaps TRBD1 (5 bases). This CDR3 has 16 residues. From germline, CDR1 is SGHNT and CDR2 YENEEA. The V end was cut by 1 base, the J end by 5 bases, with 18 bases between. CDR3 protein: CASSLVKRGTRDEQYV. DNA for the CDR3: TGTGCCAGCAGCTTAGTCAAAAGGGGAACACGGGACGAGCAGTACGTC.

The genes are TRBV6-6 and TRBJ2-5, with a tentative D call TRBD2 (7 bases). Per germline, CDR1 MNHNY and CDR2 SVGAGI (reference sequence). The CDR3 length is 13 residues. Between the trimmed V and J ends, which lost 4 bases and 6 bases, there was a span of 12 bases. CDR3 bases: TGTGCCAGCAGTTGGGGGGGCGGGCAGACCCAGTACTTC. Translation: CASSWGGGQTQYF.

The chain is built from TRBV6-9 and TRBJ1-6; no firm D call. Trimming pared 4 bases from V and 0 bases from J, leaving 10 bases between. Germline V gene lookup returns CDR1 MNHGY and CDR2 SVAAGI. This CDR3 spans 16 amino acids. CDR3 in DNA: TGTGCCAGCAGTTCCCCACAGCGCTCCTATAATTCACCCCTCCACTTT. Its translation: CASSSPQRSYNSPLHF.

This clone has just one count. The J gene is TRBJ2-1, the V gene TRBV6-2 or TRBV6-3, with 7 bases fitting TRBD2. Trimming cost V 6 bases and J 0 bases; bases outside gene matches: 5. CDR1 MNHEY and CDR2 SVGEGT come from the germline V gene. The CDR3 runs to 15 residues. CDR3 sequence (DNA): TGTGCCAGCAGCCCGGGGGGAAGCTCCTACAATGAGCAGTTCTTC. Amino acids: CASSPGGSSYNEQFF.

The chain uses TRBV7-3 and TRBJ1-1, with D perhaps TRBD1 (6 bases). CDR1 and CDR2 from the germline V gene are SGHTA and FQGTGA. CDR3 length: 14 residues. V was pared by 5 bases and J by 1 base, with 11 bases between. The CDR3 protein is CASSLQGWNTEAFF. The CDR3 DNA reads as TGTGCCAGCAGCCTTCAGGGGTGGAACACTGAAGCTTTCTTT.

Only a few counts were recorded for this clone. The genes are TRBV12-5 and TRBJ2-1; 15 positions match TRBD2. The CDR3 totals 22 residues. Germline CDR1 is LGHNT and CDR2 is FRNRAP. V was pared by 0 bases and J by 0 bases, with 12 bases of the junction left unmatched. DNA of the CDR3: TGTGCTAGTGGTTTGGTACAGGGACTAGCGGGGGGTAAACGCAGCTCCTACAATGAGCAGTTCTTC. Translating gives CASGLVQGLAGGKRSSYNEQFF.

In this sample, this clone turned up a few times. The rearrangement uses TRBV24-1 and TRBJ2-1, with D possibly called TRBD1 or TRBD2 (5 bases each). Looked up from germline, CDR1 is KGHDR and CDR2 is SFDVKD. The V gene lost 4 bases and the J gene lost 10 bases, with 13 bases spanning the gap. This CDR3 region has 13 residues. This CDR3 is CATSELRDGEQFF. As DNA, the CDR3 is TGTGCCACCAGTGAACTCCGGGACGGAGAGCAGTTCTTC.

This chain links TRBV4-2 with TRBJ2-1, with 7 nucleotides matching TRBD2. The J segment lost 5 bases and the V segment lost 1 base, leaving 8 bases of the junction unmatched. This CDR3 is built from 16 residues. The germline CDR1 and CDR2 sequences are LGHNA and YNFKEQ. The CDR3: CASSQVGAGADNEQFF. The DNA for the CDR3 is TGTGCCAGCAGCCAAGTCGGTGCGGGAGCGGACAATGAGCAGTTCTTC.

This chain joins TRBV7-2 and TRBJ1-5; TRBD1 aligns across 8 bases. In germline, CDR1 is SGHTA, CDR2 FQGNSA. The V segment lost 6 bases and the J segment 4 bases; nucleotides outside the gene matches: 2. This CDR3 comprises 13 residues. Here the CDR3 reads CASSGTGNQPQHF. The CDR3, as DNA: TGTGCCAGCAGTGGGACAGGAAATCAGCCCCAGCATTTT.

A word on this clone: The same CDR3 arises from other DNA sequences in this sample as well. This chain links TRBV4-3 with TRBJ2-7, with D unresolved. Trimming cost V 0 bases and J 1 base, with 7 bases left between them. This CDR3 contains 14 residues. The germline gives CDR1 LGHNA, CDR2 YSLEER. As DNA, the CDR3 is TGCGCCAGCAGCCAAGATCTGGGGTCCTACGAGCAGTACTTC. Protein product: CASSQDLGSYEQYF.

This clone was observed a few times. The chain is built from TRBV12-5 and TRBJ2-2; possibly TRBD1 for D (5 bases). From germline, CDR1 is LGHNT and CDR2 FRNRAP. Trimming pared 1 base from V and 2 bases from J, leaving 17 bases between. CDR3 length: 18 amino acids. CDR3 bases: TGTGCTAGTGGTTTGGCCGAAACAGGTGAAATTAACACCGGGGAGCTGTTTTTT. Amino acid sequence: CASGLAETGEINTGELFF. Full variable domain (remainder filled in from reference TRBV12-5 and TRBJ2-2): DARVTQTPRHKVTEMGQEVTMRCQPILGHNTVFWYRQTMMQGLELLAYFRNRAPLDDSGMPKDRFSAEMPDATLATLKIQPSEPRDSAVYFCASGLAETGEINTGELFFGEGSRLTVL.

The rearrangement joins TRBV18 to TRBJ2-1, with D unclear. CDR1 is KGHSH and CDR2 is LQKENI in the germline V gene. The CDR3 length is 17 residues. The V end lost 3 bases, the J end lost 0 bases, and 15 bases lay between the germline ends. CDR3 bases: TGTGCCAGCTCACCCTTAGAGCGTTTTAGCTCCTACAATGAGCAGTTCTTC. The encoded protein is CASSPLERFSSYNEQFF.

The chain recombines TRBV6-5 with TRBJ1-2, with TRBD1 identical over 10 bases. This CDR3 has 15 residues. V trimming: 2 bases; J trimming: 4 bases; junction bases outside the gene matches: 4. CDR1 is MNHEY, CDR2 SVGAGI, per germline. CDR3 sequence reads: CASSYARTGGYGYTF. Written as DNA, the CDR3 is TGTGCCAGCAGTTACGCCCGGACAGGGGGCTATGGCTACACCTTC.

The chain combines TRBV7-9 with TRBJ2-1, with D hard to call. Trimming removed 4 bases at V and 6 bases at J, with 16 bases between. The germline V gene encodes CDR1 SEHNR and CDR2 FQNEAQ (reference sequence). The CDR3 length is 15 residues. CDR3 coding DNA: TGTGCCAGCAGCTCCTCCGGGTCCCGACGCAATGAGCAGTTCTTC. This gives the protein CASSSSGSRRNEQFF.

V usage is TRBV14 and J usage is TRBJ2-1; weak D call: TRBD2 (5 bases). With 0 bases removed from V and 7 bases from J, the gap between germline ends came to 10 bases. Germline assignment: CDR1 SGHDN and CDR2 FVKESK. The CDR3 is made up of 14 amino acids. The CDR3 loop is CASSQEVRGNEQFF. CDR3 DNA: TGTGCCAGCAGCCAAGAAGTAAGAGGGAATGAGCAGTTCTTC.

The chain uses TRBV19 and TRBJ1-3; no definite D call. Looked up from germline, CDR1 is LNHDA and CDR2 is SQIVND (reference sequence). CDR3 length: 16 residues. The V end lost 3 bases, the J end lost 0 bases, and 12 bases lay between the germline ends. The CDR3 loop is CASSIPAKISGNTIYF. In DNA, the CDR3 is TGTGCCAGTAGTATCCCGGCGAAAATCTCTGGAAACACCATATATTTT.

The chain carries TRBV7-9 and TRBJ1-4; D call uncertain. The V end was cut by 5 bases, the J end by 4 bases, with 11 bases between. The CDR3 loop spans 14 amino acids. Germline CDR1 and CDR2: SEHNR and FQNEAQ (reference sequence). The CDR3 DNA reads as TGTGCCAGCAGCCGGACGGGAAATAATGAAAAACTGTTTTTT. Translated, it gives CASSRTGNNEKLFF.

This clone was counted a single time. The J gene is TRBJ2-5, the V gene TRBV7-2, with 10 bases that match TRBD2. Germline loops: CDR1 SGHTA, CDR2 FQGNSA. The CDR3 length is 17 residues. Losses at the gene ends were 1 base for V and 2 bases for J; bases not matched to a gene: 7. CDR3 region: CASSLGAASGGQETQYF. In DNA form, the CDR3 reads TGTGCCAGCAGCTTAGGGGCGGCTAGCGGGGGACAAGAGACCCAGTACTTC.

The V and J genes are TRBV11-2 and TRBJ1-4, with 10 bases aligning to TRBD1. Germline assignment: CDR1 SGHAT and CDR2 FQNNGV. Trimming cost V 3 bases and J 5 bases; bases outside gene matches: 12. The CDR3 sequence is 18 residues long. The CDR3 DNA follows: TGTGCCAGCAGCTTGCACGGGACAGGGGTTAAGCTGAATGAAAAACTGTTTTTT. This encodes CASSLHGTGVKLNEKLFF.